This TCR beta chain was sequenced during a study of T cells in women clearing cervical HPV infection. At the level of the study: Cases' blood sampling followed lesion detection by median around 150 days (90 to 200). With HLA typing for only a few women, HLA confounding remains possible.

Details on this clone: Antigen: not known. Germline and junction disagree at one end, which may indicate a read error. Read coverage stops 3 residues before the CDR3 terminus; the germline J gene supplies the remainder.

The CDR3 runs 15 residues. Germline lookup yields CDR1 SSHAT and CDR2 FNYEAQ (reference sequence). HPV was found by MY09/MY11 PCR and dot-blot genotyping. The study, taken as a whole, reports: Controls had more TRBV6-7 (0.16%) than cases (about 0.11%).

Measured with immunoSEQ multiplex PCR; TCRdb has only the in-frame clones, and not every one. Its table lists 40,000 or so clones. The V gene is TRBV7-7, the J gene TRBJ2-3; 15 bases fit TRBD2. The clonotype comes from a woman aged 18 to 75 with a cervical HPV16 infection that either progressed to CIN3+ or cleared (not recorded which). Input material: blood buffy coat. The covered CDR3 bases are TGTGCCAGCAGCCCGGGACTAGCGGGAGGAGATGCG. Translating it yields CASSPGLAGGDA. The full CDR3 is CASSPGLAGGDAQYF.